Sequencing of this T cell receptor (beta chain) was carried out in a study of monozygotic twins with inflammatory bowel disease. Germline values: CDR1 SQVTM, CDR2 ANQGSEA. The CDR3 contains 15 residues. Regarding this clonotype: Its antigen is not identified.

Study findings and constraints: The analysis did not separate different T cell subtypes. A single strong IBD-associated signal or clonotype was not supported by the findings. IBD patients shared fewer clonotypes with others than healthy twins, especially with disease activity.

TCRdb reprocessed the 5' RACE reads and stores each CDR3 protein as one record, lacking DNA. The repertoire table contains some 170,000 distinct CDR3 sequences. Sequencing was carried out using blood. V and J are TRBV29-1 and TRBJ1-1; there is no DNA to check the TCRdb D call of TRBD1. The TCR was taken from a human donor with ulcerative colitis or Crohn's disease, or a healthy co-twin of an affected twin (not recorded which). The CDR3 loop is CSVGASGGMNTEAFF.